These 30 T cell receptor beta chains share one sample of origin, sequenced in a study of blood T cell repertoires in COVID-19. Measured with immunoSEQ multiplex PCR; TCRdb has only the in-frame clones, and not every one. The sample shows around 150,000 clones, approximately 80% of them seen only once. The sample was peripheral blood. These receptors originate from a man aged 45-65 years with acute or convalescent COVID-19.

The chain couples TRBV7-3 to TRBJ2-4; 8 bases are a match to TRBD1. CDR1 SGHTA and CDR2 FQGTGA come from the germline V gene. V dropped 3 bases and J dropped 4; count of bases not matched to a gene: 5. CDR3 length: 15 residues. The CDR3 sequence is CASSFGGQGKNIQYF. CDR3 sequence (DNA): TGTGCCAGCAGCTTCGGAGGACAGGGAAAAAACATTCAGTACTTC.

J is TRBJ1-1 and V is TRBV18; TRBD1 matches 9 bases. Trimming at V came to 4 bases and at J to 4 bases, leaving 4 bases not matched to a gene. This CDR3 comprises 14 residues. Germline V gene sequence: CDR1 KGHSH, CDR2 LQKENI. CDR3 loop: CASSLQTGGTEAFF. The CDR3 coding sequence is TGTGCCAGCTCACTCCAGACAGGGGGCACTGAAGCTTTCTTT.

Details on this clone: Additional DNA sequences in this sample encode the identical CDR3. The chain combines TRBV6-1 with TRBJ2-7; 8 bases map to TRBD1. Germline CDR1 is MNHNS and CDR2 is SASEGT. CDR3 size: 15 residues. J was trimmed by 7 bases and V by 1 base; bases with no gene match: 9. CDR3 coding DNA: TGTGCCAGCAGTGAAGGGACAGGGTCAGGGTATGAGCAGTACTTC. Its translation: CASSEGTGSGYEQYF.

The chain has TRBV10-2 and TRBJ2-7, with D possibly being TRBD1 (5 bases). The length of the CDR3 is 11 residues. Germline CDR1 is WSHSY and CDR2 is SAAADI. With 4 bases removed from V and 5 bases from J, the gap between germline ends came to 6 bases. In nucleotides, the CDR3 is TGCGCCAGCAGTGCCAGGGACGAGCAGTACTTC. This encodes CASSARDEQYF.

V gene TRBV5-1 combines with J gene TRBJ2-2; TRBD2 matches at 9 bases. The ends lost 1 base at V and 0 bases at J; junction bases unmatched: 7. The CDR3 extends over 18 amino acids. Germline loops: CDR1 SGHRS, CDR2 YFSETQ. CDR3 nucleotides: TGCGCCAGCAGCTTGTTAGCAGCGGGGGGCGCGAACACCGGGGAGCTGTTTTTT. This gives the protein CASSLLAAGGANTGELFF. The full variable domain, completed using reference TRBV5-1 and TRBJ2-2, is KAGVTQTPRYLIKTRGQQVTLSCSPISGHRSVSWYQQTPGQGLQFLFEYFSETQRNKGNFPGRFSGRQFSNSRSEMNVSTLELGDSALYLCASSLLAAGGANTGELFFGEGSRLTVL.

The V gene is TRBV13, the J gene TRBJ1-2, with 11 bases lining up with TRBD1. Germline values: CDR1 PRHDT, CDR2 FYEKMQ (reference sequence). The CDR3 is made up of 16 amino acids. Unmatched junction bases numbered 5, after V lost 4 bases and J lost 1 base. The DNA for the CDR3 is TGTGCCAGCAGCTCCGGACAGGGGGCGATTAACTATGGCTACACCTTC. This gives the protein CASSSGQGAINYGYTF.

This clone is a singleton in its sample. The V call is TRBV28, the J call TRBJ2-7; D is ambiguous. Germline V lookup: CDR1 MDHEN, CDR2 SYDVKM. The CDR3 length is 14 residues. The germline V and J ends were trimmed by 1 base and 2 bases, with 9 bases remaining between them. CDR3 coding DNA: TGTGCCAGCAGTTTATCGGCCAGGACCTACGAGCAGTACGTC. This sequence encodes CASSLSARTYEQYV.

CDR3 bases: TGTGCCAGCAGCCAAGGGCCCCCTTCTGGCGGGGGGGCCCTTGAGACCCAGTACTTC. Translating gives CASSQGPPSGGGALETQYF. The chain is built from TRBV4-2 and TRBJ2-5, with 9 bases identical to TRBD2. The length of the CDR3 is 19 residues. J gave up 5 bases and V 1 base, and 17 bases lay outside the gene matches. Germline V gene data show CDR1 as LGHNA and CDR2 as YNFKEQ.

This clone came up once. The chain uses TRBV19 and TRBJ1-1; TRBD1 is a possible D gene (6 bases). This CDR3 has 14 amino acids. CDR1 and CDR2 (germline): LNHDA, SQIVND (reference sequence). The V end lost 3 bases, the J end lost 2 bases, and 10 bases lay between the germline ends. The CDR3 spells CASSIGTPNTEAFF. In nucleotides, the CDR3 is TGTGCCAGTAGTATCGGGACACCCAACACTGAAGCTTTCTTT.

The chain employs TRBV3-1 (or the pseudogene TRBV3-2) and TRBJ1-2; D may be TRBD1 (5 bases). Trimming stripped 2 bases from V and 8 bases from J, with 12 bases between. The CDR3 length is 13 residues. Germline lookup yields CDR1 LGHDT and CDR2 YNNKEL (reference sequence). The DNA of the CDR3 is TGTGCCAGCAGCCAATGGGGGGTTGAAGGCTACACCTTC. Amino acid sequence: CASSQWGVEGYTF.

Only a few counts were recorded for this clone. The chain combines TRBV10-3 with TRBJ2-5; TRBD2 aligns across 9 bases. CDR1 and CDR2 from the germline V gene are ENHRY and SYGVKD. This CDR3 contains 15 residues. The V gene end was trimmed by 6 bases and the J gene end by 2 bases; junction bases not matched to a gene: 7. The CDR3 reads CAISQAGGGQETQYF. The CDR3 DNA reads TGTGCCATCAGCCAAGCGGGGGGCGGGCAAGAGACCCAGTACTTC.

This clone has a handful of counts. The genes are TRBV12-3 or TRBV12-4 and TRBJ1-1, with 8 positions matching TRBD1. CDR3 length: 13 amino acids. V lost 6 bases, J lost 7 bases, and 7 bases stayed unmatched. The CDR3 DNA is TGTGCCAGCAGCTATGGACAGGGACTTGAAGCTTTCTTT. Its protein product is CASSYGQGLEAFF.

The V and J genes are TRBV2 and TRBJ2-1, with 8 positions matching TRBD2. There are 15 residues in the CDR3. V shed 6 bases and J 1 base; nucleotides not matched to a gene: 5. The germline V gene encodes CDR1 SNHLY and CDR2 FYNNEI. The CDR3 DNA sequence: TGTGCCAGCAGCCGAAGCGGGGGATCCTACAATGAGCAGTTCTTC. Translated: CASSRSGGSYNEQFF.

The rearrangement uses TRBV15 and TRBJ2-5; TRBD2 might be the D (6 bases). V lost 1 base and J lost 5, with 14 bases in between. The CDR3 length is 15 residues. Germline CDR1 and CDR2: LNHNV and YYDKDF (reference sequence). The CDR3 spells CATSRVGGFGETQYF. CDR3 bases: TGTGCCACCAGCAGAGTCGGGGGATTTGGGGAGACCCAGTACTTC.

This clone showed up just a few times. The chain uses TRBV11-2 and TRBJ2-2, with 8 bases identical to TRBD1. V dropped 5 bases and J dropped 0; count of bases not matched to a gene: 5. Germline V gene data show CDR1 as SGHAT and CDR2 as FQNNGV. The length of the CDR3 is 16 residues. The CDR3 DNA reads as TGTGCCAGCAGCACAGGGACAGGTTCGAACACCGGGGAGCTGTTTTTT. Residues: CASSTGTGSNTGELFF.

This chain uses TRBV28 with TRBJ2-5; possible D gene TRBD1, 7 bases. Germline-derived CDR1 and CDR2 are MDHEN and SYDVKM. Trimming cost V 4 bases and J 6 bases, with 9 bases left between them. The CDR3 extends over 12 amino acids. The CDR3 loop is CASSSGGQTQYF. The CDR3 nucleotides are TGTGCCAGCAGTTCAGGGGGGCAGACCCAGTACTTC.

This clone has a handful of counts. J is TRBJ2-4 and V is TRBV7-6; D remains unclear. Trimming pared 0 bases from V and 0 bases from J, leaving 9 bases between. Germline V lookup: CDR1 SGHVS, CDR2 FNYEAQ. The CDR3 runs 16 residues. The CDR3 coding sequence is TGTGCCAGCAGCTTAGCGACTGAACCAGCCAAAAACATTCAGTACTTC. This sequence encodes CASSLATEPAKNIQYF.

The CDR3 coding sequence is TGCGCCAGCAGCACCGGACAGAATGAAAAACTGTTTTTT. This gives the protein CASSTGQNEKLFF. The V gene is TRBV5-1, the J gene TRBJ1-4, with a weak D call TRBD1 (6 bases). The V end was cut by 4 bases, the J end by 5 bases, with 9 bases between. Germline-derived CDR1 and CDR2 are SGHRS and YFSETQ. The CDR3 sequence is 13 residues long. The full variable domain, with the rest looked up from reference TRBV5-1 and TRBJ1-4, is KAGVTQTPRYLIKTRGQQVTLSCSPISGHRSVSWYQQTPGQGLQFLFEYFSETQRNKGNFPGRFSGRQFSNSRSEMNVSTLELGDSALYLCASSTGQNEKLFFGSGTQLSVL.

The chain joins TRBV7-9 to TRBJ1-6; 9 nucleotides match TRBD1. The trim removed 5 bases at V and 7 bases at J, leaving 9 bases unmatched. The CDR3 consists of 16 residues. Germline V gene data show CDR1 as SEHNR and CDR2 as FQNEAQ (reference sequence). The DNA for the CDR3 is TGTGCCAGCAGCCCCCACCCACAGGGGGCCAATTCACCCCTCCACTTT. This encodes CASSPHPQGANSPLHF.

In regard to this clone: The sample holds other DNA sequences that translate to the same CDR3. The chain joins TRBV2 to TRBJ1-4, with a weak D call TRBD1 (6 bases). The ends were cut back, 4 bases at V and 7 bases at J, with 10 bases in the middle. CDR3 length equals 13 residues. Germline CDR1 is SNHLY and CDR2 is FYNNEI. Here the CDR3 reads CASSGGGGEKLFF. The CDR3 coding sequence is TGTGCCAGCAGTGGAGGGGGTGGTGAAAAACTGTTTTTT.

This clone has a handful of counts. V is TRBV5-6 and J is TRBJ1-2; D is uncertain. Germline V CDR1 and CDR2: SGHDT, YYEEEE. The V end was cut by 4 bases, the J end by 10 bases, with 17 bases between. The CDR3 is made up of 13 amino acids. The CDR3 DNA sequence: TGTGCCAGCAGCCCCCTTGTTTTGGGCGTCTACACCTTC. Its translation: CASSPLVLGVYTF.

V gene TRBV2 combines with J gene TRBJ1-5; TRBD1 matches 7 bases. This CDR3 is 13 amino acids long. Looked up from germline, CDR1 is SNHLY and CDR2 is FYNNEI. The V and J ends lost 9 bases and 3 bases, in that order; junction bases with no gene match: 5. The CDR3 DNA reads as TGTGCCAGTTCGGGACAGACCAATCAGCCCCAGCATTTT. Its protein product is CASSGQTNQPQHF. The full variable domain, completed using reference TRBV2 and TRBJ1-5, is EPEVTQTPSHQVTQMGQEVILRCVPISNHLYFYWYRQILGQKVEFLVSFYNNEISEKSEIFDDQFSVERPDGSNFTLKIRSTKLEDSAMYFCASSGQTNQPQHFGDGTRLSIL.

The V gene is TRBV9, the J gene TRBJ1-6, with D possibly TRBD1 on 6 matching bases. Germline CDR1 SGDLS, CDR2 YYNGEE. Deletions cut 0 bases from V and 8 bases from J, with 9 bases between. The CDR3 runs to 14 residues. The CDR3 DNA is TGTGCCAGCAGCGTAGCAGGGGAAGATTCACCCCTCCACTTT. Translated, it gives CASSVAGEDSPLHF.

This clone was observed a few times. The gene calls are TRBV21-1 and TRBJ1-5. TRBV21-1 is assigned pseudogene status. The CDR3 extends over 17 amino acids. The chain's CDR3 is CASSKKDLSGLNLPQHF. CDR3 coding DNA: TGTGCCAGCAGCAAAAAGGACCTCAGCGGCCTTAATCTGCCCCAGCATTTT.

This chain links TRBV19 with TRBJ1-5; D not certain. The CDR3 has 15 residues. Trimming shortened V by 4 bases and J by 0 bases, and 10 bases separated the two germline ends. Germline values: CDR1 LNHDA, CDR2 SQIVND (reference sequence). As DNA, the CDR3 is TGTGCCAGTAGTAATTGGGAGAATAGCAATCAGCCCCAGCATTTT. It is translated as CASSNWENSNQPQHF.

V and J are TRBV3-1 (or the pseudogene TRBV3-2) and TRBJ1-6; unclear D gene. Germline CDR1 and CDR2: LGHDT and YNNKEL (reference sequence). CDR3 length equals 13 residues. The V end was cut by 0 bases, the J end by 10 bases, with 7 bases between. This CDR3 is CASSQESGSPLHF. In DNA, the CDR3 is TGTGCCAGCAGCCAAGAGAGCGGATCACCCCTCCACTTT.

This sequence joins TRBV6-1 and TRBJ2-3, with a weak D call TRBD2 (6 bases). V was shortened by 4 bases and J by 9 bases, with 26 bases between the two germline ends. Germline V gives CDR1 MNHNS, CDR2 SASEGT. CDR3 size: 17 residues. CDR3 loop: CASSGYAGSPSGKTQYF. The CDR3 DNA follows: TGTGCCAGCAGTGGGTATGCGGGGAGCCCCTCGGGGAAAACGCAGTATTTT.

CDR3 nucleotides: TGTGCCAGCAGCTTAGGAGTAGGGTCCGGGGGTAATGAAAAACTGTTTTTT. Amino acids: CASSLGVGSGGNEKLFF. The chain has TRBV11-2 and TRBJ1-4; TRBD1 is a possible D gene (5 bases). CDR1 and CDR2 (germline): SGHAT, FQNNGV. Trimming removed 1 base from V and 4 bases from J, with 16 bases in between. The CDR3 has 17 residues.

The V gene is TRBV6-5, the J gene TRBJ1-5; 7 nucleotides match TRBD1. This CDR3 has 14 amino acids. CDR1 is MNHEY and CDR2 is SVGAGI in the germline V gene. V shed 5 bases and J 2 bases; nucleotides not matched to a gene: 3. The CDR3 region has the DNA TGTGCCAGCAGTCTAGGGACAGGCAATCAGCCCCAGCATTTT. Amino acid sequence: CASSLGTGNQPQHF.

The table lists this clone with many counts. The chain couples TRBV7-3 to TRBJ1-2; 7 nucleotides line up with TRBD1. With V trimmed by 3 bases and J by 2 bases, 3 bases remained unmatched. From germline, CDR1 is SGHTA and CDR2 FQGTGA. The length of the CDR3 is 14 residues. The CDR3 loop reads CASSFTGQNYGYTF. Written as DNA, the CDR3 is TGTGCCAGCAGCTTCACGGGACAGAACTATGGCTACACCTTC.